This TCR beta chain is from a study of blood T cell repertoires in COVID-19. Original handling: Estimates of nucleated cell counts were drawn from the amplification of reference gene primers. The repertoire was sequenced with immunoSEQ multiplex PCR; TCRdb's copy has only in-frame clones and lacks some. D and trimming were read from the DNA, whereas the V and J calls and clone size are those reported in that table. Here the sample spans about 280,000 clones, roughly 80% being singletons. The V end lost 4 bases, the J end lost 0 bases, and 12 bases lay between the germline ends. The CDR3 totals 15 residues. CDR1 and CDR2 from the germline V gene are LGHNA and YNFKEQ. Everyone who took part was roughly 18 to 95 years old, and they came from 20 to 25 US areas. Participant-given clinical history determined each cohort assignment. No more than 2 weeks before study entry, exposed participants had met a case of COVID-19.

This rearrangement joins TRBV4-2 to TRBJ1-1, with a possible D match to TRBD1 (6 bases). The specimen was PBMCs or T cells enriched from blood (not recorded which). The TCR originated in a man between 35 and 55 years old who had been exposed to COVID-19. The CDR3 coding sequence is TGTGCCAGCAGCCGAAAGGGGGTCATGAACACTGAAGCTTTCTTT. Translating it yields CASSRKGVMNTEAFF.